This T cell receptor (beta chain) was obtained from a study of blood T cell repertoires in COVID-19. Sequenced by immunoSEQ multiplex PCR; TCRdb stores in-frame clones only, minus some. The sample lists fewer than 300,000 clones, less than 85% occurring once. Germline CDR1 and CDR2: SGHDN and FVKESK. Trimming at V came to 1 base and at J to 2 bases, leaving 3 bases not matched to a gene. This CDR3 contains 15 residues. The V and J genes are TRBV14 and TRBJ2-3, with 7 bases matching TRBD2. The sequence was collected from a woman in her 50s who had recovered from COVID-19. Sequences were obtained from PBMCs or T cells enriched from blood (not recorded which). The CDR3 spells CASSQGAGYTDTQYF. The CDR3 region has the DNA TGTGCCAGCAGCCAAGGAGCGGGGTACACAGATACGCAGTATTTT. Looking up the rest from reference TRBV14 and TRBJ2-3 gives the full variable domain: EAGVTQFPSHSVIEKGQTVTLRCDPISGHDNLYWYRRVMGKEIKFLLHFVKESKQDESGMPNNRFLAERTGGTYSTLKVQPAELEDSGVYFCASSQGAGYTDTQYFGPGTRLTVL.